This passage covers 12 T cell receptor beta chains from one sample sequenced in a study of T cells in localized non-small cell lung cancer. Profiling relied on immunoSEQ multiplex PCR, and the TCRdb table lists in-frame clones only, not all of them. Of tens of thousands of clones in the sample, around 90% are singletons; the top ten hold less than 8.5%. Material: peripheral blood, obtained before any cancer treatment. These receptors were taken from a woman aged 35 to 69 with stage I lung adenocarcinoma.

This clone was seen more than once but under ten times. The chain couples TRBV5-1 to TRBJ2-7; 7 positions match TRBD1. There are 16 residues in the CDR3. Germline V gives CDR1 SGHRS, CDR2 YFSETQ. V gave up 0 bases and J gave up 0 bases; unmatched junction bases: 6. DNA of the CDR3: TGCGCCAGCAGCTTGGGGGGGACAGCGATCTCCTACGAGCAGTACTTC. Its protein product is CASSLGGTAISYEQYF.

This chain connects TRBV9 to TRBJ1-6; D is ambiguous. Germline-derived CDR1 and CDR2 are SGDLS and YYNGEE. Deletions cut 3 bases from V and 7 bases from J, with 5 bases between. CDR3 length: 12 residues. CDR3 nucleotides: TGTGCCAGCAGCGCCGTCAATTCACCCCTCCACTTT. Protein sequence: CASSAVNSPLHF.

The count of this clone is one. The V call is TRBV28, the J call TRBJ1-3; D gene ambiguous. V lost 3 bases to trimming and J lost 0 bases, with 9 bases between them. The V gene's germline CDR1 is MDHEN and CDR2 SYDVKM. The CDR3 extends over 15 amino acids. CDR3 sequence reads: CASSFNSYSGNTIYF. For the CDR3, the DNA is TGTGCCAGCAGTTTCAACAGCTACTCTGGAAACACCATATATTTT.

This clone has a handful of counts. The chain couples TRBV11-2 to TRBJ1-2; D remains ambiguous. CDR1 and CDR2 from the germline V gene are SGHAT and FQNNGV. V lost 8 bases and J lost 8, with 18 bases in between. CDR3 length: 13 residues. DNA of the CDR3: TGTGCCAGCGGAACAATTAGGGCCCTCGGCTACACCTTC. Residues: CASGTIRALGYTF.

The chain couples TRBV4-3 to TRBJ2-3; TRBD2 matches 14 bases. CDR1 and CDR2 (germline): LGHNA, YSLEER. The CDR3 spans 19 residues. With 0 bases clipped from V and 8 bases from J, the junction kept 13 bases outside the gene matches. The CDR3 here is CASSQDYRLAGGTSVTQYF. In nucleotides, the CDR3 is TGCGCCAGCAGCCAAGATTATCGACTAGCGGGGGGGACGTCAGTTACGCAGTATTTT.

The chain is built from TRBV2 and TRBJ1-6; 7 bases are a match to TRBD1. The CDR3 is made up of 15 amino acids. CDR1 and CDR2 (germline): SNHLY, FYNNEI. V was pared by 1 base and J by 10 bases, with 7 bases of the junction left unmatched. CDR3 sequence: CASSEEQGRRSPLHF. In DNA, the CDR3 is TGTGCCAGCAGTGAAGAACAGGGGAGAAGGTCACCCCTCCACTTT.

The V and J genes are TRBV4-1 and TRBJ2-5; D is uncertain. CDR3 length equals 14 residues. V was pared by 1 base and J by 1 base, with 7 bases between. Germline V gives CDR1 MGHRA, CDR2 YSYEKL. CDR3 in amino acids: CASSQGASQETQYF. CDR3 coding DNA: TGCGCCAGCAGCCAAGGTGCTAGCCAAGAGACCCAGTACTTC.

The chain joins TRBV28 to TRBJ1-4; TRBD1 might be the D (5 bases). The CDR3 length is 13 residues. Germline loops: CDR1 MDHEN, CDR2 SYDVKM. V lost 8 bases and J lost 7, with 14 bases in between. CDR3 bases: TGTGCCAGCCAGGGACGGGTTCTTGAAAAACTGTTTTTT. It specifies CASQGRVLEKLFF.

The chain has TRBV14 and TRBJ2-1; 7 bases are shared with TRBD2. Germline V gives CDR1 SGHDN, CDR2 FVKESK. CDR3 length equals 12 residues. J gave up 10 bases and V 4 bases, and 4 bases lay outside the gene matches. The CDR3 coding sequence is TGTGCCAGCAGCCCCACTAGCGACGAGCAGTTCTTC. Its translation: CASSPTSDEQFF.

This clone was picked up one time. This chain's CDR3 is CASSQDGGGPFF. In DNA, the CDR3 is TGCGCCAGCAGCCAAGACGGGGGGGGACCGTTTTTT. The chain combines TRBV4-3 with TRBJ1-4; D might be TRBD1 (5 bases). This CDR3 is 12 amino acids long. Germline V gene sequence: CDR1 LGHNA, CDR2 YSLEER. The V end lost 0 bases, the J end lost 16 bases, and 12 bases lay between the germline ends.

This chain links TRBV20-1 with TRBJ1-1; the D gene is possibly TRBD1 (6 bases). The CDR3 consists of 11 residues. Trimming shortened V by 2 bases and J by 9 bases, and 10 bases separated the two germline ends. CDR1 is DFQATT, CDR2 SNEGSKA, per germline (reference sequence). The CDR3 is CSARRGQQAFF. The CDR3 DNA follows: TGCAGTGCTAGACGGGGGCAGCAAGCTTTCTTT.

V and J are TRBV4-2 and TRBJ1-6, with 9 positions matching TRBD1. The CDR3 has 19 amino acids. V shed 0 bases, J shed 1 base, and the junction held 7 bases outside the gene matches. Germline values: CDR1 LGHNA, CDR2 YNFKEQ. In DNA form, the CDR3 reads TGTGCCAGCAGCCAAGATCTGTGGACAGGGGCTTCCTATAATTCACCCCTCCACTTT. Amino acid sequence: CASSQDLWTGASYNSPLHF.